This T cell receptor (beta chain) emerged from a study of T cell responses to AZD1222 COVID-19 vaccine (dated by TCRdb to the early 2020s). With regard to the full study: TCR sequencing covered more than 230 trial participants: 200 to 220 given two doses of AZD1222 and about 26 given two doses of MenACWY control vaccine. Enrollment into the trials was organized by age into subgroups of 18-55, 56-69 and 70-plus years, and those subgroups contained around 150, 28 and 57 TCR-sequenced participants, respectively. Broader findings and caveats from the paper: Reportedly, close to half of the unique spike-specific TCRs recognized epitopes lying outside the regions that are mutated in the B.1.351 and B.1.1.7 variants. Because no samples from the day 14 peak response were available, repertoires could be characterized only after the peak T cell response. After two AZD1222 doses, both the breadth and the depth of spike-specific TCRs were significantly higher than at day 0 and than in MenACWY recipients. The whole spike protein was spanned by vaccine-associated CD4 TCRs, and dominant responses were seen in regions 160-218 and 743-854. Participants were mostly white British and included more females than males, and it was suggested by the authors that clonal diversity may have been underestimated. Conclusions about previously exposed vaccinees were limited because only a handful of AZD1222 recipients were SARS-CoV-2 seropositive at baseline. In the small 56-69-year group, the increase in depth fell short of significance, most likely because of low power.

The sample's time point label is to be understood as: about 28 days (+/-7) after the second vaccine dose. AZD1222 recipients given second doses at about 4 weeks or at about 12 weeks were pooled, since spike-specific TCR depth and breadth were not found to differ between the two schedules. Vaccinee samples came from UK trials COV001 and COV002, including a single-blind randomized controlled phase 2/3 trial of AZD1222 (ChAdOx1 nCoV-19) in healthy adults. Trial participant PBMC samples were collected at day 0 and day 28 after the second dose for TCRbeta chain sequencing. V and J lose 6 bases and 0 bases, and a span of 12 bases separates them. CDR1 and CDR2 (MNHNY, SVGAGI) derive from the germline V gene (reference sequence). Including the terminal cysteine and phenylalanine, the CDR3 comprises 15 residues. The sequence is cut down to CDR3 DNA, 45 bases in frame from base 1. The CDR3 regions of human TCRbeta chains were analyzed by immunosequencing. In the paper's pipeline: TCRs in the repertoires were matched against a reference library of SARS-CoV-2-specific TCRs that had been generated with the MIRA antigen-specificity platform. Breadth was defined as the fraction of unique TCRs that were SARS-CoV-2-associated. Depth was defined as the fraction of total T cells that were SARS-CoV-2-associated. Using the MIRA data, each spike-specific TCR was assigned both to the spike region to which the TCR was reactive and to a CD4 or CD8 class. Log10-transformed breadth and depth values were compared by one-way ANOVA with Sidak's multiple comparisons tests. The table was pulled from immuneACCESS by TCRdb, which kept in-frame rearrangements only. Such tables lose some clones; where checked, under half of the loss comes from unresolved V genes, and the rest has no known cause. Clonal size and the V and J genes are those of that table, whereas D and trimming came from the DNA. The sample table holds about 110,000 clones, of which about 92% were seen once. The top ten hold under 8.5% of the sample.

Worth noting for this clone: Its antigen is unknown. No base qualities exist here, and no much larger clone lies one base off it.

The rearranged chain carries TRBV6-6 and TRBJ1-5; the D gene cannot be resolved reliably. The sequencing here drew on peripheral blood, taken 28 days after the second AZD1222 dose. This clonotype was obtained from an adult who received the AZD1222 COVID-19 vaccine. CDR3 loop: CASSGHRNSNQPQHF. The nucleotide sequence reads as follows: TGTGCCAGCAGCGGGCATCGAAATAGCAATCAGCCCCAGCATTTT.